This TCR delta chain was obtained from a study of Vδ1+ human thymocytes (dated by TCRdb to between 2018 and 2020). About the full investigation: mRNA-level TRG and TRD CDR3 repertoires of highly purified Vdelta1+ thymocytes from young children were characterised as a data resource. Earlier work had validated the multiplex-based CDR3 amplicon strategy against 5'RACE-based methods for generating CDR3 amplicons.

Thymic samples were depleted of alphabeta T cells, then CD3+ TCRVdelta1+ TCRVdelta2- thymocytes were FACS-sorted. Sorted Vdelta1+ thymocyte purity ranged from about 96% to 99.6%. Thymic specimens came from 8 or 9 paediatric patients undergoing corrective cardiac surgery, aged from roughly 5 days to 17 months. The thymic tissue was dispersed, and mononuclear cells were isolated using a Histopaque-1077 density gradient. Staining used anti-TCRVdelta1 clone TS8.2, anti-TCRVdelta2 clone B6, anti-CD3 clone HIT3a and anti-TCRalphabeta clone IP26 antibodies. RNA was isolated using the RNeasy mini kit, and reverse transcription was performed with Superscript III. CDR3 amplicons were produced by multiplex PCR using pooled V-gene forward primers and a constant-region reverse primer with Illumina adaptor overhangs. Amplicons were gel-purified, then indexed with Nextera index primers over roughly 8 extra PCR cycles and purified with AMPure XP beads. Sequencing of libraries was performed on an Illumina MiSeq using paired-end 250 bp reads, dual indexing and a roughly 20% PhiX spike-in. The paper's data handling went like this. FastQC was used to check read quality, and ea-utils fastq-join was used to merge TRG read pairs. IMGT/HighV-QUEST was used to annotate sequences, retaining only productive sequences with an unambiguous V-gene assignment, and each clonotype was defined by an identical CDR3 sequence. VDJtools 1.1.1, tcR 2.2.3, Treemap and vegan Shannon diversity in R 3.4.4 were used for downstream analysis. Clonotypes were called again by TCRdb from the public reads via CATT, and duplicate nucleotide sequences were then merged into one entry. TCRdb's processing, not the authors', yielded these V and J calls. The sample records around 56,000 delta-chain clones, over 12% of which are singletons. About 0.4% of the sample goes to the ten largest clones.

CDR1 TSWWSYY and CDR2 QGS are derived from the germline V gene. V is clipped by 6 bases and J by 0 bases, and the sequence between their germline boundaries is 23 bases long. Including cysteine and phenylalanine, the CDR3 has 18 amino acids. The kept DNA is CDR3 alone, 54 bases in frame from the first base. Overall study results and their limits: Although sort purity was high, about 20% of thymic TRD sequences were Vdelta2 (with a few Vdelta3), in contrast to the peripheral blood Vdelta1+ controls. Numerous TRG clonotypes were shared among donors (up to about 7x10^3), while TRD repertoires were essentially private (a maximum of roughly 100 shared). Because no clustering by age or sex was observed, donors were not stratified by these variables in the analyses. The authors advised highly purified populations and single-cell validation, since unexpected Vdelta2 sequences could cause misinterpretation of bulk repertoire data. In contrast to oligoclonal peripheral blood repertoires, thymic TRG and TRD repertoires appeared to be highly polyclonal with Gaussian CDR3 length distributions.

This clone was recorded a few times. Its target antigen remains unknown. No clone much larger than this one lies a single base away; base qualities are absent. Sequencing was performed on Vdelta1+ gamma-delta thymocytes from the thymus. The meaning of the sample's cell subset or site label: FACS-sorted CD3+ TCRalphabeta- TCRVdelta1+ TCRVdelta2- thymocytes. The clonotype originates from a girl less than two years old who had congenital heart surgery. The chain joins TRDV1 to TRDJ1; the D gene is not confidently resolved. The nucleotide sequence is TGTGCTCTTGGTCCAATCCCGCCACCGCGGCAGTACACCGATAAACTCATCTTT. Its protein is CALGPIPPPRQYTDKLIF.